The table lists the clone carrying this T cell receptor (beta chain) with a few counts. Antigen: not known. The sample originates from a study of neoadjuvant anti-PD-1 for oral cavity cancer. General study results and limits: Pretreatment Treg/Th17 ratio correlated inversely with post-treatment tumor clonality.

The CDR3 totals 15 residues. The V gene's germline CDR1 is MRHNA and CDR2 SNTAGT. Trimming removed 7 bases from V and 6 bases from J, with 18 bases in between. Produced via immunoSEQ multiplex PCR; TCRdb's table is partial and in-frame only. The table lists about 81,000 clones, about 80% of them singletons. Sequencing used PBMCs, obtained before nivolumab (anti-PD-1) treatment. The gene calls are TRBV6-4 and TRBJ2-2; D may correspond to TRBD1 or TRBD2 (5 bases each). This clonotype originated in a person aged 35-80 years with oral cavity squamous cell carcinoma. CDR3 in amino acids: CASIRDPGGPGELFF. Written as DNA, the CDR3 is TGTGCCAGCATCCGGGACCCGGGTGGCCCCGGGGAGCTGTTTTTT.